A single TCR beta chain is shown here with its context. What this receptor recognizes is not known. The record has no base qualities; no much larger clone is one base away. This entry belongs to a study of T cells in Graves' hyperthyroidism and ophthalmopathy (dated by TCRdb to between 2018 and 2021). Describing the broader study: Peripheral blood was sampled at the time of initial diagnosis, prior to any treatment. To identify TCR V-J signatures that set the groups apart, the researchers used a discovery cohort of 100 patients, made up of around 42 with Graves' ophthalmopathy and approximately 57 with stable Graves' hyperthyroidism. Whether ophthalmopathy could be predicted prospectively was tested in an independent validation cohort made up of 18 to 20 hyperthyroidism patients plus 17 patients who later progressed to ophthalmopathy. The 95 to 100 discovery patients were randomly divided into training and test sets at a 7:3 ratio. In roughly six Graves' hyperthyroidism patients, the study also compared T-cell repertoires from thyroid tissue with T-cell repertoires from blood. After blood sampling, hyperthyroidism patients were treated with methimazole at a starting dose of 30 mg daily, and ophthalmopathy patients were treated with high-dose intravenous methylprednisolone. TCR Vbeta CDR3 sequencing of fewer than 150 peripheral blood samples (over 40 ophthalmopathy, about 80 hyperthyroidism and approximately 17 progressor patients) is reported in the paper. Study-wide conclusions, independent of this receptor: Blood samples also contained most of the expanded thyroid clonotypes (frequency above 0.001), which suggests that blood repertoires may reflect thyroid immune responses. In validation, the model predicted progression to ophthalmopathy with 55% to 71% sensitivity and roughly 72% specificity, a median of around 6.6 months before onset. In cross-validation, a model built on a 13 V-J signature told ophthalmopathy apart from stable hyperthyroidism with under 90% sensitivity and around 83% specificity, and in testing the same model reached 80%/75%. No statistical method was used to fix the sample size in advance, and group allocation was not hidden from the investigators.

For CDR1 and CDR2, the germline V gene lists SGHTA and FQGNSA. Taken from cysteine to phenylalanine, the CDR3 has 18 residues. The CDR3 DNA has 54 bases and is translated from base 1. V has 0 bases trimmed and J has 1 base trimmed; junction bases matching no gene number 7. Ophthalmopathy patients had moderately to severely active disease, Clinical Activity Score of at least 3, NOSPECS grade of at least 4, and duration under 3 months. The study excluded patients with uncontrolled infections, other autoimmune diseases, pregnancy or lactation. Clinical symptoms, serum thyroxine and TRAb, thyroid ultrasound, and orbital computed tomography formed the basis for the diagnoses. PBMCs were separated from under 12 ml of fresh peripheral blood using Ficoll-Paque density gradient centrifugation. Total RNA was extracted with Trizol reagent, and quality was checked on an Agilent 2100 Bioanalyzer. The TCR beta CDR3 regions were amplified from RNA transcripts. The TCR CDR3 was subjected to a first round of RT-PCR using the HTBI primer set and the Qiagen OneStep RT-PCR kit. Libraries were constructed in a second round of multiplex PCR, after which size selection and purification were carried out. Libraries were sequenced paired-end with 100 bp reads on an Illumina HiSeq2000. From the authors' description of their analysis: SOAPnuke was used to process the raw data, throwing out any read that contained adapters or uncalled bases, had a mean Phred below 15, or lacked an exact constant-primer or identifier match. COPE v1.2.5 was used to merge the high-quality paired reads, and each unique nucleotide sequence was defined as a clonotype. MiTCR v1.1 was used to align the clonotypes against IMGT TRBV, TRBD and TRBJ reference segments. The analysis included only V-J combinations with a frequency above 0.0001, which together covered 99.2% of the repertoires. The TCS score was defined as the ratio of F50 (clonal expansion) to E x V (chaos), calculated using BLOSUM62-based TCRdist between CDR3 peptides within each V-J. Welch's t-statistics and random forest reduced fewer than 550 V-J features to around 14, which were used in a naive Bayes classifier (R e1071). In-frame beta chains were kept once TCRdb had trimmed the public reads at Q25 with fastp and called clones with MiXCR. Duplicate CDR3 protein sequences are folded into a single record with the most common DNA and genes. The V and J calls, along with clone size, are taken from TCRdb and not from the paper's own processing. This sample is represented by 500,000 to 650,000 distinct CDR3 sequences; roughly 15% of them were singletons. Roughly an eighth of the sample is in the top ten clones.

The rearranged chain carries TRBV7-2 and TRBJ2-4; 9 bases in between match TRBD2. The sample taken for sequencing was blood. The TCR comes from a woman between 50 and 59 years old with Graves' ophthalmopathy. The CDR3 sequence is CASSLALTSGSAKNIQYF. The base sequence is TGTGCCAGCAGCTTAGCCCTGACTAGCGGTTCGGCCAAAAACATTCAGTACTTC.